This entry concerns a single T cell receptor (beta chain). The target antigen is unknown. The data were obtained in a study of cytomegalovirus exposure and HLA in healthy donors. Study-wide points: The classifier reportedly diagnosed cytomegalovirus status with high sensitivity and specificity.

Healthy bone marrow donors made up the donors. CDR1 and CDR2 (germline): SGHDN, FVKESK. This CDR3 has 13 amino acids. V was pared by 0 bases and J by 10 bases, with 11 bases between. A multiplex PCR was run with 60 Vbeta primers and 13 Jbeta primers. Libraries were prepared by immunoSEQ multiplex PCR; TCRdb keeps only in-frame clonotypes and omits some of them. Among some 120,000 clones, approximately 80% were seen once, and the ten largest hold 1%. This sequence was found in a man in his forties in good health and CMV-seronegative. The gene calls are TRBV14 and TRBJ2-3; possible D gene TRBD1, 6 bases. Sequencing was carried out using PBMCs. CDR3 coding DNA: TGTGCCAGCAGCCAAGATTTGGCAGGGGCGCAGTATTTT. It yields the protein CASSQDLAGAQYF.